This T cell receptor beta chain was captured by sequencing in a study of cytomegalovirus exposure and HLA in healthy donors. Study-level background: Per a later analysis, the roughly 680 first-cohort and 120 validation repertoires shared one platform. Study-wide findings and caveats: CMV antigen specificity was confirmed in vitro for a few CMV-associated chains.

The donors were part of the validation cohort of 100 to 150 subjects. That cohort was separate from the first cohort, which comprised 550 to 750 subjects. Only in-frame clones appear in the TCRdb table, and some are missing; sequencing was by immunoSEQ multiplex PCR. Found here are 110,000 or so clones, about 85% of them singletons; the top ten hold 4.4%. As for this clone: Its antigen is not known.

The germline gives CDR1 MDHEN, CDR2 SYDVKM. The CDR3 has 12 residues. V was shortened by 3 bases and J by 10 bases, with 12 bases between the two germline ends. Sequenced: PBMCs. This TCR was sampled from a man aged 18-30 years in good health and CMV-seropositive. The chain is built from TRBV28 and TRBJ2-5, with a possible D match to TRBD1 (5 bases). The DNA of the CDR3 is TGTGCCAGCAGTTTGGGGCTGTGGGACCAGTACTTC. It yields the protein CASSLGLWDQYF.